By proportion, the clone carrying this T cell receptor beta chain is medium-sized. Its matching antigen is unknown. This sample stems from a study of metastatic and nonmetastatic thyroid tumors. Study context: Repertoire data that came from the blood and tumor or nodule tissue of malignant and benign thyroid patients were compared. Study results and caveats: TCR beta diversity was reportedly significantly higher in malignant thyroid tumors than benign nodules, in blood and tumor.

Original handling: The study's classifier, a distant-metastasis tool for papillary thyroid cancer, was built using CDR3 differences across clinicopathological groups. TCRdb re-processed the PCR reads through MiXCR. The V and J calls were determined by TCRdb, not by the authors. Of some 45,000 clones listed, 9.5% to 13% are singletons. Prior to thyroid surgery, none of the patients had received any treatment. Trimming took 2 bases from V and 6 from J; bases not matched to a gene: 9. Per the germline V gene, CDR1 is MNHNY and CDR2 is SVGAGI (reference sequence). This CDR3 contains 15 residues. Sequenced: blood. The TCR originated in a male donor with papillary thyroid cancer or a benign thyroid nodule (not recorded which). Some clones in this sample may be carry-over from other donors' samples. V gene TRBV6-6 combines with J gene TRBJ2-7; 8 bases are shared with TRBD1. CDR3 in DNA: TGTGCCAGCAGTTACGGGCAGGGGGCCCGGGGCGAGCAGTACTTC. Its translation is CASSYGQGARGEQYF.